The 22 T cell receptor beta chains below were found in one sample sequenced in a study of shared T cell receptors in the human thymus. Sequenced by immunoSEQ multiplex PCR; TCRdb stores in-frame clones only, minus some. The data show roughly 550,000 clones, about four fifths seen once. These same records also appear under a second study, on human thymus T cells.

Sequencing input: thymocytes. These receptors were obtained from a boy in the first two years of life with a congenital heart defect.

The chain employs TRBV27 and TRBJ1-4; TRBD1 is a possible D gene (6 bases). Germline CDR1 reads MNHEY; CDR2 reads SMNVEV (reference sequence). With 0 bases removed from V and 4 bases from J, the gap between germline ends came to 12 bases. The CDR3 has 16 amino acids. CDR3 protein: CASSLSPPGDNEKLFF. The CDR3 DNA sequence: TGTGCCAGCAGTTTATCCCCGCCAGGGGATAATGAAAAACTGTTTTTT.

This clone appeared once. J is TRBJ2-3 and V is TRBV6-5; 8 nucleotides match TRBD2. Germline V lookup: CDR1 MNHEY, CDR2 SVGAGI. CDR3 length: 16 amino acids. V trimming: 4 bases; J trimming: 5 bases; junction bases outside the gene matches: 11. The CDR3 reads CASSSHAGGWGDTQYF. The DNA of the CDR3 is TGTGCCAGCAGTTCGCATGCGGGGGGCTGGGGAGATACGCAGTATTTT.

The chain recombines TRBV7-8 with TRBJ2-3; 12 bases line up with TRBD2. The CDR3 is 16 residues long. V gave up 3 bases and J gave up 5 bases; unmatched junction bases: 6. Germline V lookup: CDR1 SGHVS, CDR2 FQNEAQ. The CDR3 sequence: CASSFLGTSGLDTQYF. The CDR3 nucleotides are TGTGCCAGCAGCTTTTTGGGGACTAGCGGGTTAGATACGCAGTATTTT.

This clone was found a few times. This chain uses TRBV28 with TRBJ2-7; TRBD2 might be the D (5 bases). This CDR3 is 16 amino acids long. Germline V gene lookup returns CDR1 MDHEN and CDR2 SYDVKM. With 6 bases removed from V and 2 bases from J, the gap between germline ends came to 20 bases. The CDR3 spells CASSSTRLTAPYEQYF. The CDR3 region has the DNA TGTGCCAGCAGCTCGACGCGACTAACTGCTCCCTACGAGCAGTACTTC.

As DNA, the CDR3 is TGCGCCAGCAGCTTGTTTGTGGGAGGCCCGAGGAGGGACAATGAGCAGTTCTTC. Translation: CASSLFVGGPRRDNEQFF. This chain links TRBV5-1 with TRBJ2-1; TRBD2 might be the D (6 bases). V lost 1 base and J lost 5, with 22 bases in between. The CDR3 extends over 18 amino acids. Germline lookup yields CDR1 SGHRS and CDR2 YFSETQ.

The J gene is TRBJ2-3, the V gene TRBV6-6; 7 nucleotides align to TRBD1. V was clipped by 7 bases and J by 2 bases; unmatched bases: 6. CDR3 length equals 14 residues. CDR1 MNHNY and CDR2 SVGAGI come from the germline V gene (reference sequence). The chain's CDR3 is CASTQDRATDTQYF. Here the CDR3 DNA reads TGTGCCAGCACCCAAGACAGGGCCACAGATACGCAGTATTTT.

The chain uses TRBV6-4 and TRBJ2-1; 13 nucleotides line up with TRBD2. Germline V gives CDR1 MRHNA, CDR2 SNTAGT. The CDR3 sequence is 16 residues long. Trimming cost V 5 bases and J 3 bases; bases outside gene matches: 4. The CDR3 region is CASSPGTSGVYNEQFF. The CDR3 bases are TGTGCCAGCAGTCCCGGGACTAGCGGGGTCTACAATGAGCAGTTCTTC.

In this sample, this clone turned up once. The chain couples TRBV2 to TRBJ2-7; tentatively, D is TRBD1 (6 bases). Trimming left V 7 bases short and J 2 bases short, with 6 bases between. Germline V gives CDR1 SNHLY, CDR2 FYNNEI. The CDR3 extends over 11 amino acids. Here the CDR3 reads CASKGAYEQYF. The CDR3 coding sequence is TGTGCCAGCAAGGGGGCCTACGAGCAGTACTTC. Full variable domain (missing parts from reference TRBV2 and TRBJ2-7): EPEVTQTPSHQVTQMGQEVILRCVPISNHLYFYWYRQILGQKVEFLVSFYNNEISEKSEIFDDQFSVERPDGSNFTLKIRSTKLEDSAMYFCASKGAYEQYFGPGTRLTVT.

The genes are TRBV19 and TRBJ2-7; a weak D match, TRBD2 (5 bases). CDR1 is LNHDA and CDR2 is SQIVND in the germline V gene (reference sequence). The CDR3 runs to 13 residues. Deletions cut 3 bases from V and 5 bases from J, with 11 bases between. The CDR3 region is CASSIPGFHEQYF. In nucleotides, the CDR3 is TGTGCCAGTAGTATTCCGGGGTTCCACGAGCAGTACTTC. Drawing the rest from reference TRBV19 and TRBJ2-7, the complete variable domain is DGGITQSPKYLFRKEGQNVTLSCEQNLNHDAMYWYRQDPGQGLRLIYYSQIVNDFQKGDIAEGYSVSREKKESFPLTVTSAQKNPTAFYLCASSIPGFHEQYFGPGTRLTVT.

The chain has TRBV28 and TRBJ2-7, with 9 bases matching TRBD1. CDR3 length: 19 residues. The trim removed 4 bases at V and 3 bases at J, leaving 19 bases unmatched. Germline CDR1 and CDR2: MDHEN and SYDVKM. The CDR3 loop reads CASSSYSPRGGQGNYEQYF. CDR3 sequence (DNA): TGTGCCAGCAGTTCATACTCCCCACGCGGTGGACAGGGGAACTACGAGCAGTACTTC.

The CDR3 DNA reads as TGTGCCACCACGCGGGGGACGCGTGCTAGCACAGATACGCAGTATTTT. It translates to CATTRGTRASTDTQYF. V and J are TRBV10-3 and TRBJ2-3; TRBD2 matches at 7 bases. The V gene's germline CDR1 is ENHRY and CDR2 SYGVKD. V was pared by 10 bases and J by 0 bases, with 13 bases of the junction left unmatched. CDR3 length equals 16 residues.

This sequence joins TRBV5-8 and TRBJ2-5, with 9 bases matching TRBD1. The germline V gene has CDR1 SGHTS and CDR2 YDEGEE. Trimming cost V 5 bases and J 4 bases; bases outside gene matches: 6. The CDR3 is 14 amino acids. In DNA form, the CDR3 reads TGTGCCAGCAGGGAACTGGACAGGGGAGAGACCCAGTACTTC. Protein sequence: CASRELDRGETQYF.

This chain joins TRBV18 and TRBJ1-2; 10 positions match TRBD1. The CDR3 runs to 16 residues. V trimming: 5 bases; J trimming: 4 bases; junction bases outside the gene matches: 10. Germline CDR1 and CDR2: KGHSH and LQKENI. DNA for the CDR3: TGTGCCAGCTCAGACCGGGACAGGGGAGACGGCTATGGCTACACCTTC. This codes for CASSDRDRGDGYGYTF. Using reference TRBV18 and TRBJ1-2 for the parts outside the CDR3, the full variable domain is NAGVMQNPRHLVRRRGQEARLRCSPMKGHSHVYWYRQLPEEGLKFMVYLQKENIIDESGMPKERFSAEFPKEGPSILRIQQVVRGDSAAYFCASSDRDRGDGYGYTFGSGTRLTVV.

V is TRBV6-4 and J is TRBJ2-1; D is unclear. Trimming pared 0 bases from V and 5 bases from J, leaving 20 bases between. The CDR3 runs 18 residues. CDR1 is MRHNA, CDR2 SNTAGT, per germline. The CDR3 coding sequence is TGTGCCAGCAGTGACTCGATGCCAGTCCACCCCGCACACAATGAGCAGTTCTTC. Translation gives CASSDSMPVHPAHNEQFF.

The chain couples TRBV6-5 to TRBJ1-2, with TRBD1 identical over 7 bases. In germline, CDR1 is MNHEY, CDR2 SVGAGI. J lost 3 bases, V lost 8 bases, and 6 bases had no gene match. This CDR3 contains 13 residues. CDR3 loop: CASLTTGDYGYTF. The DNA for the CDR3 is TGTGCCAGCCTCACTACAGGGGACTATGGCTACACCTTC.

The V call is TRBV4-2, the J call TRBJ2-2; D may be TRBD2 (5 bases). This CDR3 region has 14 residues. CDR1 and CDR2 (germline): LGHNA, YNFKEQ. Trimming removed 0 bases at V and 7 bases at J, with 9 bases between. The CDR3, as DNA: TGTGCCAGCAGCCAAGAGAGGGCTCACGGGGAGCTGTTTTTT. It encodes CASSQERAHGELFF.

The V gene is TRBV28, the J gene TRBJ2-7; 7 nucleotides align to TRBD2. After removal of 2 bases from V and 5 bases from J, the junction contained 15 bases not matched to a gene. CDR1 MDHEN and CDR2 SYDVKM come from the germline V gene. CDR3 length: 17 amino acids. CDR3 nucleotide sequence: TGTGCCAGCAGTTTAAATGGCGGGAGTCTCTACGTCGACGAGCAGTACTTC. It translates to CASSLNGGSLYVDEQYF. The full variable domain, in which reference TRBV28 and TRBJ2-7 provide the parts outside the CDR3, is DVKVTQSSRYLVKRTGEKVFLECVQDMDHENMFWYRQDPGLGLRLIYFSYDVKMKEKGDIPEGYSVSREKKERFSLILESASTNQTSMYLCASSLNGGSLYVDEQYFGPGTRLTVT.

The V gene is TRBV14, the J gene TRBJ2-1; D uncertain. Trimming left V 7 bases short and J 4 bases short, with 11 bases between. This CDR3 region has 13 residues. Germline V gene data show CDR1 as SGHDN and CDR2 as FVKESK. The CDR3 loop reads CASTRGWYNEQFF. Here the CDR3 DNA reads TGTGCCAGCACCCGTGGCTGGTACAATGAGCAGTTCTTC.

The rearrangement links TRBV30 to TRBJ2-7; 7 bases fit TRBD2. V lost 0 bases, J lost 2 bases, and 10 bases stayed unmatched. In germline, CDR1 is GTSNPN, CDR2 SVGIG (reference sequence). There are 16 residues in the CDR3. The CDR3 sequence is CAWSVPRLAAPYEQYF. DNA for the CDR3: TGTGCCTGGAGTGTACCGAGGCTAGCGGCCCCCTACGAGCAGTACTTC.

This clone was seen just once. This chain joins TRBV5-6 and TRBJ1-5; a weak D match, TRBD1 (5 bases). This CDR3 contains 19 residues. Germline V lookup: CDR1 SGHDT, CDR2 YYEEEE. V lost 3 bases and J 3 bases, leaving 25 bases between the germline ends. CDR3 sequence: CASSSHSQNGGRLNQPQHF. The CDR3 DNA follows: TGTGCCAGCAGCTCCCACTCCCAGAACGGGGGGAGGCTCAATCAGCCCCAGCATTTT.

For the CDR3, the DNA is TGTGCCAGCAGCCGTGGGGGGGAGGGCCATCCCGGGGAGCTGTTTTTT. Residues: CASSRGGEGHPGELFF. The V call is TRBV7-2, the J call TRBJ2-2; 7 positions match TRBD2. Per the germline V gene, CDR1 is SGHTA and CDR2 is FQGNSA. With 5 bases clipped from V and 6 bases from J, the junction kept 12 bases outside the gene matches. This CDR3 comprises 16 residues.

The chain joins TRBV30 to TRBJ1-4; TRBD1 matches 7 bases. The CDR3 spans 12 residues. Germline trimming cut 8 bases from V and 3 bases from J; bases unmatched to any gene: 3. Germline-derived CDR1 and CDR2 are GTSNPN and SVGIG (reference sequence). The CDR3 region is CAGDSSNEKLFF. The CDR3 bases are TGTGCCGGGGACAGCTCTAATGAAAAACTGTTTTTT.